This T cell receptor beta chain was documented in a study of lymphopenia after photon versus proton radiotherapy (dated by TCRdb to the late 2010s). With respect to the entire study: The immunological effects of photon versus proton radiation therapy were compared in patients with gastrointestinal tumors who developed high-grade lymphopenia. The cohort comprised 15 to 20 patients with gastrointestinal tumors who received either photon or proton therapy and then developed lymphopenia. The study was designed to characterize how the impact on the immune system differs between the two radiation modalities.

Comments on this clone: The antigen this receptor binds is unknown. No much larger clone is present one base from it, and per-base qualities are unavailable.

Clipping removes 7 bases from V and 5 bases from J, with 10 as the unmatched junction base count. The CDR3, cysteine through phenylalanine, is 13 amino acids long. Only the CDR3 DNA is retained, 39 bases long and in frame from the first base. The germline V gene sets CDR1 to SQVTM and CDR2 to ANQGSEA. Library prep was done by the immunoSEQ multiplex PCR assay. Deep sequencing of rearranged TCR beta loci, alongside multiparametric flow cytometry, was used to profile T cell repertoires. TCRdb limited this immuneACCESS table to in-frame rearrangements with V and J called. A share of clones is missing; checked studies link under half to unresolved V genes, and the rest is unexplained. The sample yields 150,000 to 200,000 clones; roughly nine tenths were counted once. The ten largest clones add up to approximately 4.8% of the sample. Study-wide findings and limitations: After the lymphocyte count nadir, photon-treated repertoires showed oligoclonal expansion, especially of CD8+ Temra cells, which drove the drop in diversity. The survival association was examined only in patients who died, and the authors described better survival with proton therapy as a possibility, not as a demonstrated result. Proton-treated patients stayed relatively stable during treatment, while photon-treated patients lost naive T cells and TCR diversity and gained effector/memory populations. Across the cohort, among patients who died, a greater drop in TCR diversity after the nadir was inversely correlated with overall survival time.

The receptor's source is a man aged 50 to 60 with gastric cancer. Recombination joined TRBV29-1 with TRBJ2-5, with 7 middle bases fitting TRBD1. The sample was peripheral blood, taken from a patient treated with photon-based radiotherapy. The nucleotides are TGCAGCGCTTTGACAGGGTCTCACGAGACCCAGTACTTC. Its protein reads: CSALTGSHETQYF.